These 14 T cell receptor beta chains share one sample of origin, sequenced in a study of control samples from healthy donors and cancer patients. The method was immunoSEQ multiplex PCR; TCRdb's version includes in-frame clones alone and lacks a portion of them. In the table there are 15,000 to 20,000 clones, approximately 90% of which are singletons. Sequenced material: PBMCs. The receptors were gathered from a woman aged 60-75 years with head and neck cancer.

This chain uses TRBV3-1 (or the pseudogene TRBV3-2) with TRBJ2-2; D uncertain. Germline V CDR1 and CDR2: LGHDT, YNNKEL (reference sequence). V lost 0 bases and J lost 4, with 12 bases in between. This CDR3 comprises 16 residues. In DNA form, the CDR3 reads TGTGCCAGCAGCCAAGATTATGGCGTCTCCACCGGGGAGCTGTTTTTT. Translating it yields CASSQDYGVSTGELFF.

CDR3 DNA sequence: TGTGCCAGCAGCTTAGGGCAGACCACCGGGGAGCTGTTTTTT. Translating gives CASSLGQTTGELFF. The chain is built from TRBV7-8 and TRBJ2-2, with D hard to call. The CDR3 extends over 14 amino acids. Deletions cut 1 base from V and 4 bases from J, with 7 bases between. Germline values: CDR1 SGHVS, CDR2 FQNEAQ.

This chain connects TRBV27 to TRBJ2-7, with no clear D. The length of the CDR3 is 14 residues. The V gene lost 2 bases and the J gene lost 2 bases, with 10 bases spanning the gap. Looked up from germline, CDR1 is MNHEY and CDR2 is SMNVEV (reference sequence). The CDR3 DNA reads as TGTGCCAGCAGTTTACGTACCCCGACCTACGAGCAGTACTTC. This codes for CASSLRTPTYEQYF.

The genes are TRBV5-4 and TRBJ2-7; D is undetermined. CDR1 SGHNT and CDR2 YYREEE come from the germline V gene (reference sequence). V dropped 4 bases and J dropped 0 bases, with 11 bases sitting between them. The CDR3 is 14 residues long. Here the CDR3 DNA reads TGTGCCAGCAGCCTCGACGGATTCTCCTACGAGCAGTACTTC. Amino acids: CASSLDGFSYEQYF. Looking up the rest from reference TRBV5-4 and TRBJ2-7 gives the full variable domain: ETGVTQSPTHLIKTRGQQVTLRCSSQSGHNTVSWYQQALGQGPQFIFQYYREEENGRGNFPPRFSGLQFPNYSSELNVNALELDDSALYLCASSLDGFSYEQYFGPGTRLTVT.

V and J are TRBV6-5 and TRBJ2-5, with 9 positions matching TRBD2. CDR3 length equals 16 residues. CDR1 is MNHEY and CDR2 is SVGAGI in the germline V gene. Trimming cost V 2 bases and J 2 bases; bases outside gene matches: 6. The CDR3 here is CASSYSGTSRQETQYF. CDR3 in DNA: TGTGCCAGCAGTTACAGCGGGACTAGCCGACAAGAGACCCAGTACTTC.

The V call is TRBV18, the J call TRBJ1-2, with 10 positions matching TRBD1. The CDR3 consists of 15 residues. Looked up from germline, CDR1 is KGHSH and CDR2 is LQKENI. Trimming at V came to 2 bases and at J to 0 bases, leaving 0 bases not matched to a gene. This CDR3 reads CASSPDRGPNYGYTF. CDR3 DNA: TGTGCCAGCTCACCAGACAGGGGGCCTAACTATGGCTACACCTTC.

The V gene is TRBV5-1, the J gene TRBJ1-6; TRBD1 matches 8 bases. CDR1 is SGHRS and CDR2 is YFSETQ in the germline V gene. The V gene end was trimmed by 4 bases and the J gene end by 8 bases; junction bases not matched to a gene: 8. This CDR3 is built from 15 residues. CDR3 coding DNA: TGCGCCAGCAGCCCTCAGGGGGCGCGGGATTCACCCCTCCACTTT. Translation gives CASSPQGARDSPLHF.

The chain carries TRBV7-8 and TRBJ2-1; the match to TRBD2 covers 7 bases. The germline CDR1 and CDR2 sequences are SGHVS and FQNEAQ. The CDR3 extends over 14 amino acids. J was trimmed by 3 bases and V by 5 bases; bases with no gene match: 4. The CDR3 sequence is CASSIRDYYNEQFF. In DNA form, the CDR3 reads TGTGCCAGCAGCATACGGGACTACTACAATGAGCAGTTCTTC. The full variable domain, in which reference TRBV7-8 and TRBJ2-1 provide the parts outside the CDR3, is GAGVSQSPRYKVAKRGQDVALRCDPISGHVSLFWYQQALGQGPEFLTYFQNEAQLDKSGLPSDRFFAERPEGSVSTLKIQRTQQEDSAVYLCASSIRDYYNEQFFGPGTRLTVL.

The genes are TRBV2 and TRBJ2-1; D may correspond to TRBD1 or TRBD2 (5 bases each). CDR1 SNHLY and CDR2 FYNNEI come from the germline V gene. V dropped 6 bases and J dropped 7 bases, with 19 bases sitting between them. This CDR3 is 15 amino acids long. CDR3 in DNA: TGTGCCAGCAGCGCTCCGGGACCCTCGGGGAATGAGCAGTTCTTC. Translation gives CASSAPGPSGNEQFF.

The V call is TRBV27, the J call TRBJ1-4, with unresolved D. Germline lookup yields CDR1 MNHEY and CDR2 SMNVEV (reference sequence). The CDR3 length is 14 residues. Trimming stripped 3 bases from V and 8 bases from J, with 13 bases between. The CDR3 DNA follows: TGTGCCAGCAGTTTTAAGCGAATACCCGAAAAACTGTTTTTT. Translating gives CASSFKRIPEKLFF.

The gene calls are TRBV15 and TRBJ1-4; weak D call: TRBD1 (5 bases). This CDR3 is built from 17 residues. The germline V gene encodes CDR1 LNHNV and CDR2 YYDKDF (reference sequence). Trimming stripped 4 bases from V and 4 bases from J, with 19 bases between. CDR3 sequence: CATSTGRQGPFNEKLFF. CDR3 DNA: TGTGCCACCAGCACAGGAAGGCAGGGACCTTTTAATGAAAAACTGTTTTTT.

The V call is TRBV6-1, the J call TRBJ1-2; TRBD1 might be the D (5 bases). The germline V gene encodes CDR1 MNHNS and CDR2 SASEGT. The CDR3 runs to 16 residues. V gave up 3 bases and J gave up 3 bases, with 17 bases separating them. CDR3 loop: CASSDPGTLGDYGYTF. CDR3 nucleotides: TGTGCCAGCAGTGACCCCGGGACTCTAGGAGACTATGGCTACACCTTC.

In its sample, this clone was seen once. The rearrangement uses TRBV5-1 and TRBJ1-4; the D gene is possibly TRBD1 (5 bases). This CDR3 has 16 residues. Trimming shortened V by 0 bases and J by 4 bases, and 13 bases separated the two germline ends. Germline assignment: CDR1 SGHRS and CDR2 YFSETQ. Written as DNA, the CDR3 is TGCGCCAGCAGCTTGGGTGGGACGGACCTTAATGAAAAACTGTTTTTT. It yields the protein CASSLGGTDLNEKLFF.

The chain carries TRBV25-1 and TRBJ2-7; TRBD2 matches at 10 bases. CDR1 is MGHDK, CDR2 SYGVNS, per germline. This CDR3 has 16 residues. V lost 6 bases and J lost 3; bases outside the gene matches: 11. The CDR3 coding sequence is TGTGCCAGCAGCGCCTCTTCTAGCGGGAGTGGCTACGAGCAGTACTTC. Residues: CASSASSSGSGYEQYF.